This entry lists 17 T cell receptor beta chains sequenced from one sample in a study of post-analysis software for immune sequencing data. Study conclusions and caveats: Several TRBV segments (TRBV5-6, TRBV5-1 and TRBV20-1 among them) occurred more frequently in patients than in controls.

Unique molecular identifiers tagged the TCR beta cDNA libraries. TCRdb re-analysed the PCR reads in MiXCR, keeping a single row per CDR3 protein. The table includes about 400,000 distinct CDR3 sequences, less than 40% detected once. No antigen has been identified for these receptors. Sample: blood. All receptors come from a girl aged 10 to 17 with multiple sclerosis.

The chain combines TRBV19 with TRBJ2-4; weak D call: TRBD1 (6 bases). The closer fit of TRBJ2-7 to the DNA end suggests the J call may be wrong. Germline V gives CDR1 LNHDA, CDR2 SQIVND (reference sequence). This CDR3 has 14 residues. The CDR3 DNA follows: TGTGCCAGTAGTGAGGACAGCGGAGGAGACGAGCAGTACTTC. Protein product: CASSEDSGGDEQYF.

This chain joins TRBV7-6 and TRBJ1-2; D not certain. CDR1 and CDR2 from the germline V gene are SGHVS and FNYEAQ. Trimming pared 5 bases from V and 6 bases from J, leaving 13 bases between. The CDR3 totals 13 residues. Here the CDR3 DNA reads TGTGCCAGCAGCCCTCCGGGGAAGCATGGCTACACCTTC. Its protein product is CASSPPGKHGYTF. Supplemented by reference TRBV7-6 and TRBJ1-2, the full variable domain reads GAGVSQSPRYKVTKRGQDVALRCDPISGHVSLYWYRQALGQGPEFLTYFNYEAQQDKSGLPNDRFSAERPEGSISTLTIQRTEQRDSAMYRCASSPPGKHGYTFGSGTRLTVV.

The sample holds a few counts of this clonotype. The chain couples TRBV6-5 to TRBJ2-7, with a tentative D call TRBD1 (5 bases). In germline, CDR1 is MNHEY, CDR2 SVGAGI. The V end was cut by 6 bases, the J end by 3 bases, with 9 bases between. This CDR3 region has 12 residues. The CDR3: CASRAGFYEQYF. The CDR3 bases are TGTGCCAGCAGGGCAGGGTTCTACGAGCAGTACTTC.

CDR3 amino acids: CASSLDPFTDTQYF. The CDR3 bases are TGTGCCAGCAGCTTAGATCCTTTCACAGATACGCAGTATTTT. The rearrangement links TRBV7-2 to TRBJ2-3; D remains unclear. The germline V gene has CDR1 SGHTA and CDR2 FQGNSA. Deletions cut 1 base from V and 2 bases from J, with 7 bases between. The CDR3 is made up of 14 amino acids. Filled out from reference TRBV7-2 and TRBJ2-3, the complete variable domain reads GAGVSQSPSNKVTEKGKDVELRCDPISGHTALYWYRQSLGQGLEFLIYFQGNSAPDKSGLPSDRFSAERTGGSVSTLTIQRTQQEDSAVYLCASSLDPFTDTQYFGPGTRLTVL.

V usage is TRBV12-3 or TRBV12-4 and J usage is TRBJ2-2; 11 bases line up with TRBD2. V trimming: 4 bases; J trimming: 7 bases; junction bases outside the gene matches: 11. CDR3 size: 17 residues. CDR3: CASSSSPGLAANGELFF. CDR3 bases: TGTGCCAGCAGTTCCTCACCGGGACTAGCGGCGAACGGGGAGCTGTTTTTT.

CDR3 in DNA: TGTGCCAGCAGGCTGCCGGGACTAGCGGCGAACACCGGGGAGCTGTTTTTT. The encoded protein is CASRLPGLAANTGELFF. The chain recombines TRBV12-3 or TRBV12-4 with TRBJ2-2, with 11 positions matching TRBD2. The junction had 6 bases not matched to a gene; V was cut back by 6 bases and J by 0 bases. CDR3 length equals 17 residues.

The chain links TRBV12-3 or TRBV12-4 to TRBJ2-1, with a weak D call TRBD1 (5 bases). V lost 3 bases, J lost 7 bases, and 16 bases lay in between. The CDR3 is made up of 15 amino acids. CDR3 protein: CASSFPAGLNNEQFF. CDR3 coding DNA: TGTGCCAGCAGTTTCCCCGCAGGGCTGAATAATGAGCAGTTCTTC.

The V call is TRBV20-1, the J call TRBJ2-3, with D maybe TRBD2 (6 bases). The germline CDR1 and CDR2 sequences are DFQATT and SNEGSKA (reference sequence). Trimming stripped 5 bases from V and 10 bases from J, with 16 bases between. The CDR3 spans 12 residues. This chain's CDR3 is CSADNSGYAQYF. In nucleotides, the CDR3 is TGCAGTGCTGATAATAGCGGTTATGCGCAGTATTTT.

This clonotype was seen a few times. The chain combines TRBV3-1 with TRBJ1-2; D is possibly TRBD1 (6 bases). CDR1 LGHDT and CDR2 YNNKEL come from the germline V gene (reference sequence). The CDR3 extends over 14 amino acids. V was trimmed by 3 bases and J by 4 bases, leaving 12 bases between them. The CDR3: CASSHGGLGYGYTF. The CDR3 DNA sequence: TGTGCCAGCAGCCACGGGGGGCTCGGCTATGGCTACACCTTC.

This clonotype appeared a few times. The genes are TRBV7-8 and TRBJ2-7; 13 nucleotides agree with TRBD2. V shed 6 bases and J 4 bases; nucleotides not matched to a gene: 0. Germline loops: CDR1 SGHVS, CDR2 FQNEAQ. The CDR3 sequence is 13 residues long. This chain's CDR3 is CASRGLAGYEQYF. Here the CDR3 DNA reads TGTGCCAGCAGGGGACTAGCGGGGTACGAGCAGTACTTC.

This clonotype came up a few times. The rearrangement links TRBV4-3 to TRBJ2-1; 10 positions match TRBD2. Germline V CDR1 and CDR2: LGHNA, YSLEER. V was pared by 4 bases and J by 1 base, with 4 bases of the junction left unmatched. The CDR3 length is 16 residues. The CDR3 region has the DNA TGCGCCAGCAGCCGGTCACTAGCGGGGTCCTACAATGAGCAGTTCTTC. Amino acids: CASSRSLAGSYNEQFF.

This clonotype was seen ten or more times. The CDR3 loop is CASSRDRGHEQYF. The DNA of the CDR3 is TGTGCCAGCAGCCGGGACAGGGGCCACGAGCAGTACTTC. J is TRBJ2-7 and V is TRBV6-5, with TRBD1 matching 10 bases. Unmatched junction bases numbered 4, after V lost 6 bases and J lost 5 bases. Germline V gene sequence: CDR1 MNHEY, CDR2 SVGAGI. The length of the CDR3 is 13 residues.

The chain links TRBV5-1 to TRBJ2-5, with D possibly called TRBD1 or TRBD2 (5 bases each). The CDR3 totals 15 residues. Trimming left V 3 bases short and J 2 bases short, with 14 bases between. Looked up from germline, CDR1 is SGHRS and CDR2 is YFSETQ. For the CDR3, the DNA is TGCGCCAGCAGCTACAGGTCGAGGGGACAAGAGACCCAGTACTTC. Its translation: CASSYRSRGQETQYF.

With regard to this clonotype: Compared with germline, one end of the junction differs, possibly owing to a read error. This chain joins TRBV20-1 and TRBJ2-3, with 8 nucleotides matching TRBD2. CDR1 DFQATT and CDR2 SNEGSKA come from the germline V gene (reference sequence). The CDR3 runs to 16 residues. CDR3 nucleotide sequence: TGCAGTGCCCTCCGAATCGGTAGCGGGGTCACAGATGCGCAGTATTTT. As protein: CSALRIGSGVTDAQYF.

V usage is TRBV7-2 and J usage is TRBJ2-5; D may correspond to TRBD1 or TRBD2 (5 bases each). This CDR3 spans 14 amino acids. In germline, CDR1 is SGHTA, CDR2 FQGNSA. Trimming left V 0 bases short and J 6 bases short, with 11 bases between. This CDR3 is CASSLAGDRKTQYF. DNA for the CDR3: TGTGCCAGCAGCTTAGCGGGGGATCGGAAGACCCAGTACTTC.

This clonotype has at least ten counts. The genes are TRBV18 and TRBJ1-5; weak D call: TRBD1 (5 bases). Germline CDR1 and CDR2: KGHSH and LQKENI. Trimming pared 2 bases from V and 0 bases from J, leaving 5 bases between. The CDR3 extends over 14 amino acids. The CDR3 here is CASSPGHSNQPQHF. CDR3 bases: TGTGCCAGCTCACCAGGACATAGCAATCAGCCCCAGCATTTT. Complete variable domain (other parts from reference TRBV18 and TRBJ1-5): NAGVMQNPRHLVRRRGQEARLRCSPMKGHSHVYWYRQLPEEGLKFMVYLQKENIIDESGMPKERFSAEFPKEGPSILRIQQVVRGDSAAYFCASSPGHSNQPQHFGDGTRLSIL.

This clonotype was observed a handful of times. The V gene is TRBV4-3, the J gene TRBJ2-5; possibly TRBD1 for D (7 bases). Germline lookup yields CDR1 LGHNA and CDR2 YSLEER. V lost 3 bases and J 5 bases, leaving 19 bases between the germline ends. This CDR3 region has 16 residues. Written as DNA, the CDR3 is TGCGCCAGCAGCCAGAGTCTAGCGAGGGGACAGGAGACCCAGTACTTC. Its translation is CASSQSLARGQETQYF.